This T cell receptor beta chain was identified during a study of CD8 T cells in Susac syndrome. Study conclusions and caveats: The authors found 15 to 20 Susac-specific public clones in total CD8+ repertoires and five or six in CD8+ TEMRA repertoires.

This CDR3 contains 18 residues. Germline loops: CDR1 SGDLS, CDR2 YYNGEE. V was pared by 2 bases and J by 4 bases, with 16 bases of the junction left unmatched. Details on this clonotype: Its target is unknown.

The authors reverse transcribed 0.5 to 1 ug RNA with random hexamers. TCRdb re-called the immunoSEQ multiplex PCR reads with MiXCR, one entry per CDR3 protein. In the table there are approximately 80,000 distinct CDR3 sequences, approximately 95% of which are singletons. This chain uses TRBV9 with TRBJ2-3; 7 bases map to TRBD2. The specimen sequenced was CD8+ T cells from PBMCs. The TCR comes from a human donor with Susac syndrome. DNA for the CDR3: TGTGCCAGCAGCGTCGGCCCGCCACTAGCGAAGAACCCAGATACGCAGTATTTT. Protein product: CASSVGPPLAKNPDTQYF.